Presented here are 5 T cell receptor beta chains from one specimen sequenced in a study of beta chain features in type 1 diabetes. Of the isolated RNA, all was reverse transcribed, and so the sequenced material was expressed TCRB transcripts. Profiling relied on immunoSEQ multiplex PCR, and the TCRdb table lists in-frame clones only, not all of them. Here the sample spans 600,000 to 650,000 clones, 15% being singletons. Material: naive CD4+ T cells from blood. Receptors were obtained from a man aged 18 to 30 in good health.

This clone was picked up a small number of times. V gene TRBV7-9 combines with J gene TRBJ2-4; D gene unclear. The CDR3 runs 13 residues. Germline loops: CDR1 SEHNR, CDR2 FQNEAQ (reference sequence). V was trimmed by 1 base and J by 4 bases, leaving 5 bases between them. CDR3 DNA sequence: TGTGCCAGCAGCTTAGGTCAGAAAAACATTCAGTACTTC. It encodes CASSLGQKNIQYF. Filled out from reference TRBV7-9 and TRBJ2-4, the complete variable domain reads DTGVSQNPRHKITKRGQNVTFRCDPISEHNRLYWYRQTLGQGPEFLTYFQNEAQLEKSRLLSDRFSAERPKGSFSTLEIQRTEQGDSAMYLCASSLGQKNIQYFGAGTRLSVL.

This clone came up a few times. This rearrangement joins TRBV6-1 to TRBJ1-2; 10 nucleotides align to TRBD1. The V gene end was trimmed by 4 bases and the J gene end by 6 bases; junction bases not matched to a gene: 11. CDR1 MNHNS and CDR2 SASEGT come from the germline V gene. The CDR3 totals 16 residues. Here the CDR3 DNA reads TGTGCCAGCAGTGGATTCCGACAGGGGGCGAGGGATGGCTACACCTTC. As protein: CASSGFRQGARDGYTF.

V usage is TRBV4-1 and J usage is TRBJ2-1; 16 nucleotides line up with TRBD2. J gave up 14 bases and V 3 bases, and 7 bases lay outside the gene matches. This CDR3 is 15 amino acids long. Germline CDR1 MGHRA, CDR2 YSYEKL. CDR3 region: CASSHLEGTSGREFF. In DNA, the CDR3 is TGCGCCAGCAGCCACCTGGAGGGGACTAGCGGGAGGGAGTTCTTC.

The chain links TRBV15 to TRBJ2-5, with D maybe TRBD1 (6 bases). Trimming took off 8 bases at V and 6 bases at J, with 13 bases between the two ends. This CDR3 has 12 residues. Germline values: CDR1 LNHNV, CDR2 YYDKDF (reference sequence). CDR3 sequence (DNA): TGTGCCACCGGGAACAGGGCGAAGACCCAGTACTTC. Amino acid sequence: CATGNRAKTQYF.

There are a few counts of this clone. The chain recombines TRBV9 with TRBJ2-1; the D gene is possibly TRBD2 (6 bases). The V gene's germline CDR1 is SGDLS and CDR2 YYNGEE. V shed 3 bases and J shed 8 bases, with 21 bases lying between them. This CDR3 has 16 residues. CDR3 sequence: CASSGGGFWSADEQFF. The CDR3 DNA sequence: TGTGCCAGCAGCGGTGGGGGGTTTTGGAGTGCGGATGAGCAGTTCTTC.